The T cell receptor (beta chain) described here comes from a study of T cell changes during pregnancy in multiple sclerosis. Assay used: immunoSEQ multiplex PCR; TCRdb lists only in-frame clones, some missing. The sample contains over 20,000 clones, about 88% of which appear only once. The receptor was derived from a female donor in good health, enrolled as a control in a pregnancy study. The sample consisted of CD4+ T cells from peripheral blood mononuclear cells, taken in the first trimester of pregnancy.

CDR3 region: CASKLGGGDYGYTF. The CDR3 DNA follows: TGTGCCAGCAAGTTAGGGGGCGGGGACTATGGCTACACCTTC. The chain combines TRBV6-5 with TRBJ1-2, with TRBD1 matching 7 bases. This CDR3 has 14 residues. The germline V gene has CDR1 MNHEY and CDR2 SVGAGI. Germline trimming cut 7 bases from V and 3 bases from J; bases unmatched to any gene: 8.